Presented here are 20 T cell receptor beta chains from one specimen sequenced in a study of blood T cell repertoires in COVID-19. The repertoire was sequenced with immunoSEQ multiplex PCR; TCRdb's copy has only in-frame clones and lacks some. The table records almost 300,000 clones, 70% to 90% of them present only once. Sequenced material: peripheral blood. These receptors all stem from a man in his 70s with acute or convalescent COVID-19.

The chain recombines TRBV19 with TRBJ2-3; D is perhaps TRBD2 (5 bases). CDR1 LNHDA and CDR2 SQIVND come from the germline V gene (reference sequence). CDR3 length: 10 residues. V lost 11 bases to trimming and J lost 6 bases, with 9 bases between them. The CDR3, as DNA: TGTGCCTCGGGAACGGATACGCAGTATTTT. The encoded protein is CASGTDTQYF. The whole variable domain, filled in from reference TRBV19 and TRBJ2-3, reads DGGITQSPKYLFRKEGQNVTLSCEQNLNHDAMYWYRQDPGQGLRLIYYSQIVNDFQKGDIAEGYSVSREKKESFPLTVTSAQKNPTAFYLCASGTDTQYFGPGTRLTVL.

This sequence joins TRBV6-2 or TRBV6-3 and TRBJ2-3, with TRBD1 matching over 7 bases. Germline values: CDR1 MNHEY, CDR2 SVGEGT. Trimming removed 2 bases from V and 5 bases from J; junction bases left unmatched: 4. The CDR3 is 14 amino acids. The CDR3, as DNA: TGTGCCAGCAGTTACCGAACAGGGGAAGATACGCAGTATTTT. Its protein is CASSYRTGEDTQYF.

The chain has TRBV7-2 and TRBJ1-6; a possible D gene is TRBD1 (5 bases). This CDR3 region has 15 residues. The V end was cut by 3 bases, the J end by 8 bases, with 14 bases between. Germline V gene sequence: CDR1 SGHTA, CDR2 FQGNSA. CDR3 in DNA: TGTGCCAGCAGCTTTCAAAGGGGAAGGGATTCACCCCTCCACTTT. Translating gives CASSFQRGRDSPLHF. The full variable domain, in which reference TRBV7-2 and TRBJ1-6 provide the parts outside the CDR3, is GAGVSQSPSNKVTEKGKDVELRCDPISGHTALYWYRQSLGQGLEFLIYFQGNSAPDKSGLPSDRFSAERTGGSVSTLTIQRTQQEDSAVYLCASSFQRGRDSPLHFGNGTRLTVT.

The genes are TRBV3-1 (or the pseudogene TRBV3-2) and TRBJ2-1; no clear D. Germline V gene sequence: CDR1 LGHDT, CDR2 YNNKEL (reference sequence). The CDR3 runs to 15 residues. Trimming pared 1 base from V and 0 bases from J, leaving 7 bases between. The DNA for the CDR3 is TGTGCCAGCAGCCAAGGCTACCCCTCCTACAATGAGCAGTTCTTC. It encodes CASSQGYPSYNEQFF.

This chain connects TRBV6-6 to TRBJ1-1; no clear D. Germline-derived CDR1 and CDR2 are MNHNY and SVGAGI (reference sequence). There are 12 residues in the CDR3. Trimming cost V 0 bases and J 7 bases, with 6 bases left between them. CDR3 in DNA: TGTGCCAGCAGTTACTCGAGTATTGAAGCTTTCTTT. Translating it yields CASSYSSIEAFF.

The gene calls are TRBV9 and TRBJ2-5, with TRBD2 matching 10 bases. The CDR3 totals 14 residues. Germline CDR1 is SGDLS and CDR2 is YYNGEE. Trimming cost V 4 bases and J 5 bases; bases outside gene matches: 5. The CDR3 here is CASSRTSGGETQYF. In nucleotides, the CDR3 is TGTGCCAGCAGCCGGACTAGCGGAGGGGAGACCCAGTACTTC.

The genes are TRBV28 and TRBJ2-3; TRBD2 matches at 9 bases. Germline V lookup: CDR1 MDHEN, CDR2 SYDVKM. With V trimmed by 8 bases and J by 7 bases, 22 bases remained unmatched. The CDR3 length is 18 residues. CDR3: CASSNSPGGGALRNTQYF. CDR3 bases: TGTGCCAGCTCAAACTCGCCTGGCGGGGGGGCCCTTCGGAATACGCAGTATTTT.

This clone has just a few counts. V is TRBV15 and J is TRBJ2-1; D gene unclear. The length of the CDR3 is 16 residues. In germline, CDR1 is LNHNV, CDR2 YYDKDF (reference sequence). With 5 bases removed from V and 0 bases from J, the gap between germline ends came to 14 bases. The DNA of the CDR3 is TGTGCCACCAGCTCGGCTCGTTCGGGCTCCTACAATGAGCAGTTCTTC. This translates into CATSSARSGSYNEQFF.

The chain recombines TRBV5-5 with TRBJ1-2; perhaps TRBD1 as D (5 bases). V was clipped by 0 bases and J by 3 bases, with 15 bases between them. This CDR3 has 16 residues. The germline V gene encodes CDR1 SGHKS and CDR2 YYEKEE (reference sequence). The DNA of the CDR3 is TGTGCCAGCAGCTTGGAGCTTCAGGGTTTGTACTATGGCTACACCTTC. Amino acid sequence: CASSLELQGLYYGYTF. Full variable domain (rest looked up from reference TRBV5-5 and TRBJ1-2): DAGVTQSPTHLIKTRGQQVTLRCSPISGHKSVSWYQQVLGQGPQFIFQYYEKEERGRGNFPDRFSARQFPNYSSELNVNALLLGDSALYLCASSLELQGLYYGYTFGSGTRLTVV.

The CDR3 spells CASSPRGAGGQETQYF. CDR3 coding DNA: TGTGCCAGTAGTCCCCGGGGAGCGGGGGGCCAAGAGACCCAGTACTTC. The V call is TRBV19, the J call TRBJ2-5; TRBD2 agrees at 9 bases. This CDR3 is 16 amino acids long. Germline CDR1 is LNHDA and CDR2 is SQIVND (reference sequence). V shed 5 bases, J shed 1 base, and the junction held 8 bases outside the gene matches.

The V and J genes are TRBV27 and TRBJ2-4, with 9 bases lining up with TRBD1. Germline CDR1 is MNHEY and CDR2 is SMNVEV (reference sequence). The CDR3 totals 14 residues. Germline trimming cut 3 bases from V and 6 bases from J; bases unmatched to any gene: 3. The CDR3 nucleotides read TGTGCCAGCAGTTTTATACAGGGGGCAAACATTCAGTACTTC. Its translation: CASSFIQGANIQYF.

The chain combines TRBV28 with TRBJ2-7; 9 nucleotides line up with TRBD1. The CDR3 length is 16 residues. Trimming at V came to 5 bases and at J to 3 bases, leaving 11 bases not matched to a gene. Looked up from germline, CDR1 is MDHEN and CDR2 is SYDVKM. CDR3 sequence (DNA): TGTGCCAGCAGTCCGAACGTTCGGACAGGGGACTACGAGCAGTACTTC. It specifies CASSPNVRTGDYEQYF.

This clone has a single count. The V and J genes are TRBV6-1 and TRBJ2-3; TRBD1 aligns across 8 bases. Germline values: CDR1 MNHNS, CDR2 SASEGT. The V segment lost 2 bases and the J segment 6 bases; nucleotides outside the gene matches: 4. The CDR3 totals 14 residues. The CDR3: CASSERTGIDTQYF. For the CDR3, the DNA is TGTGCCAGCAGTGAACGGACAGGGATTGATACGCAGTATTTT.

This clone was seen a few times. The CDR3, as DNA: TGTGCCAGCAGTTACTCGCTTTTGGGCAGAGAGCAGTACTTC. It encodes CASSYSLLGREQYF. The J gene is TRBJ2-7, the V gene TRBV6-2 or TRBV6-3; no clear D. The CDR3 consists of 14 residues. Germline V gene data show CDR1 as MNHEY and CDR2 as SVGEGT. The germline V and J ends were trimmed by 0 bases and 7 bases, with 13 bases remaining between them.

The CDR3 DNA sequence: TGTGCCAGCAGTCCAAGACAGGGGGGAGGATTCTTC. Translating gives CASSPRQGGGFF. V is TRBV27 and J is TRBJ2-1; TRBD1 agrees at 9 bases. The germline gives CDR1 MNHEY, CDR2 SMNVEV (reference sequence). This CDR3 comprises 12 residues. With 5 bases clipped from V and 16 bases from J, the junction kept 9 bases outside the gene matches.

The V call is TRBV11-2, the J call TRBJ2-3, with D possibly matching TRBD1 (6 bases). CDR1 is SGHAT, CDR2 FQNNGV, per germline. This CDR3 region has 15 residues. V lost 3 bases and J lost 3, with 13 bases in between. The DNA of the CDR3 is TGTGCCAGCAGCTTTTTGGGGGCTCGAACAGATACGCAGTATTTT. It encodes CASSFLGARTDTQYF.

This clone was counted a single time. The CDR3 region is CASRSTGVNQPQHF. The CDR3 coding sequence is TGTGCCAGCCGGTCGACAGGGGTAAATCAGCCCCAGCATTTT. The chain employs TRBV6-5 and TRBJ1-5; TRBD1 aligns across 8 bases. CDR1 MNHEY and CDR2 SVGAGI come from the germline V gene. Trimming took 8 bases from V and 4 from J; bases not matched to a gene: 7. This CDR3 comprises 14 residues.

The rearrangement uses TRBV7-2 and TRBJ1-2; D gene unclear. The germline V and J ends were trimmed by 4 bases and 8 bases, with 17 bases remaining between them. Germline values: CDR1 SGHTA, CDR2 FQGNSA. This CDR3 region has 14 residues. The CDR3 is CASSSEGRARGYTF. The DNA of the CDR3 is TGTGCCAGCAGCTCAGAGGGCCGGGCCCGGGGCTACACCTTC.

V is TRBV6-2 or TRBV6-3 and J is TRBJ1-2; D gene uncertain. Per the germline V gene, CDR1 is MNHEY and CDR2 is SVGEGT. CDR3 length: 12 amino acids. The V and J ends lost 2 bases and 3 bases respectively, with 4 bases between them. The CDR3: CASSYTDYGYTF. In DNA, the CDR3 is TGTGCCAGCAGTTACACGGACTATGGCTACACCTTC.

The chain employs TRBV4-3 and TRBJ2-1, with TRBD2 matching over 11 bases. The ends lost 0 bases at V and 7 bases at J; junction bases unmatched: 5. The length of the CDR3 is 16 residues. Germline-derived CDR1 and CDR2 are LGHNA and YSLEER. The CDR3 nucleotides are TGCGCCAGCAGCCAAGACATAGCGGGGGGGCGGAATGAGCAGTTCTTC. Its protein product is CASSQDIAGGRNEQFF.